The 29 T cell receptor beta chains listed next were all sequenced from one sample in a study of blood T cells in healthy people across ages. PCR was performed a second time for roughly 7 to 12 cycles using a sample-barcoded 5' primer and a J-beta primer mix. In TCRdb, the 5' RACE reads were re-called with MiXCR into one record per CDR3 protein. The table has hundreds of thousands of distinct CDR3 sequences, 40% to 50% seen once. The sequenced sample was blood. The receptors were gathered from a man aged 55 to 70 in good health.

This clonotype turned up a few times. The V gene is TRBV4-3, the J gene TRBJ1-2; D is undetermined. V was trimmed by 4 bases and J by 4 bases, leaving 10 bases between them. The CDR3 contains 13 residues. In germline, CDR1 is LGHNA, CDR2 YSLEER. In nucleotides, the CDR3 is TGCGCCAGCAGCCCGATCCCCCCCTATGGCTACACCTTC. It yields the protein CASSPIPPYGYTF.

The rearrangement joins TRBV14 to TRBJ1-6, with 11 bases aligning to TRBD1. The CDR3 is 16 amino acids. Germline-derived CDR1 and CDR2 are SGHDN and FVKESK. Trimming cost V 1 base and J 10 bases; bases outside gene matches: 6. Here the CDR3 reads CASSQVMGQGVSPLHF. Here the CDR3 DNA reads TGTGCCAGCAGCCAAGTAATGGGACAGGGGGTATCACCCCTCCACTTT.

The DNA for the CDR3 is TGTGCCACCCGGGACAGGGTTGGTGAAGCTTTCTTT. It translates to CATRDRVGEAFF. The chain has TRBV6-5 and TRBJ1-1, with 9 bases aligning to TRBD1. Germline V gene sequence: CDR1 MNHEY, CDR2 SVGAGI. Trimming cost V 10 bases and J 7 bases; bases outside gene matches: 7. The CDR3 extends over 12 amino acids.

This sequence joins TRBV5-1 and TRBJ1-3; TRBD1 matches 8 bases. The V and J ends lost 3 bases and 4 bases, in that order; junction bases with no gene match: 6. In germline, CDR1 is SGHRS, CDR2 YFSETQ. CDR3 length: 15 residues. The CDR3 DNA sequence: TGCGCCAGCAGCTCACAGGGGGGAGAAGGAAACACCATATATTTT. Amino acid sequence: CASSSQGGEGNTIYF.

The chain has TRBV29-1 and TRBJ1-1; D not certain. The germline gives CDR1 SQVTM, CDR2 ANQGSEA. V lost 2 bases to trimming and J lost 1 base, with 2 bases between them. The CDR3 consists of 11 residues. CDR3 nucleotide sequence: TGCAGCGTTGAACAGAACACTGAAGCTTTCTTT. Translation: CSVEQNTEAFF.

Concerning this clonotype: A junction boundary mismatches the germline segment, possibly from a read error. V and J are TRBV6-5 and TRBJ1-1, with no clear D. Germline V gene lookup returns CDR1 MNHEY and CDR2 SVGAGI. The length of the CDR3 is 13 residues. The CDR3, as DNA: TGTGCCAACAGTTTCTCAGAGAACACTGAAGCTTTCTTT. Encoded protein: CANSFSENTEAFF.

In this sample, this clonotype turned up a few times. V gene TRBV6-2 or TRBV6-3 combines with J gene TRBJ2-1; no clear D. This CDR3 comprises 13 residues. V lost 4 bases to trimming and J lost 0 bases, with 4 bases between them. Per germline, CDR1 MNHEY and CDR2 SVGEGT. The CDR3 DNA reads TGTGCCAGCAGTTCCCTCTCCTACAATGAGCAGTTCTTC. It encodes CASSSLSYNEQFF.

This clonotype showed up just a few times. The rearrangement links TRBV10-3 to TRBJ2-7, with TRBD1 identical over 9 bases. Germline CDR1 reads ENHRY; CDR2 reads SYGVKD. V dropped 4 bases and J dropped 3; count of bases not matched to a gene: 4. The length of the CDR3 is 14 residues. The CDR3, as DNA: TGTGCCATCAGTGGAGGGACAGGGAACTACGAGCAGTACTTC. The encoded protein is CAISGGTGNYEQYF.

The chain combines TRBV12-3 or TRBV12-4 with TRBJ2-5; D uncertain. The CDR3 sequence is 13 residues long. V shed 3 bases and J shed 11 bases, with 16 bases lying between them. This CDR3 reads CASSFGPLNEQYF. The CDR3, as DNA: TGTGCCAGCAGTTTCGGGCCCCTAAATGAGCAGTACTTC.

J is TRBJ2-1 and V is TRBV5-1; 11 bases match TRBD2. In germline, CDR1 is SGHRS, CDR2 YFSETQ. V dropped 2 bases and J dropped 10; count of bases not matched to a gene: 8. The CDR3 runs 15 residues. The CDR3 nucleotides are TGCGCCAGCAGCTTATTAGCGGGGGGGCCTGAGGAGCAGTTCTTC. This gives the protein CASSLLAGGPEEQFF. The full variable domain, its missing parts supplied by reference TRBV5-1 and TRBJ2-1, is KAGVTQTPRYLIKTRGQQVTLSCSPISGHRSVSWYQQTPGQGLQFLFEYFSETQRNKGNFPGRFSGRQFSNSRSEMNVSTLELGDSALYLCASSLLAGGPEEQFFGPGTRLTVL.

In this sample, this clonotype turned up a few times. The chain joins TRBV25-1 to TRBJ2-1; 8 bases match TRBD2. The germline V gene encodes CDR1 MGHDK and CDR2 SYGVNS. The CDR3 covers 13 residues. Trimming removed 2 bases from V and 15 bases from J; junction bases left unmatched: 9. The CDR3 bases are TGTGCCAGCAGTGAACCCCCCAGCGGGGGCCTGTTCTTC. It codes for CASSEPPSGGLFF. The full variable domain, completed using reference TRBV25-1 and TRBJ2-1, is EADIYQTPRYLVIGTGKKITLECSQTMGHDKMYWYQQDPGMELHLIHYSYGVNSTEKGDLSSESTVSRIRTEHFPLTLESARPSHTSQYLCASSEPPSGGLFFGPGTRLTVL.

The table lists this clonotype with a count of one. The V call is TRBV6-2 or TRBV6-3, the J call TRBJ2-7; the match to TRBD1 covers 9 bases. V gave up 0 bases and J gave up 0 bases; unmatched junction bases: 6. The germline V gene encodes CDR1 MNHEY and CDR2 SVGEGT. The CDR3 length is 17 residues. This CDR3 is CASSYSIGQGSSYEQYF. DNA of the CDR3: TGTGCCAGCAGTTACTCCATTGGACAGGGGAGCTCCTACGAGCAGTACTTC.

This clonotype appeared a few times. CDR3 nucleotide sequence: TGTGCCAGCAGCGTAGAGACAGGGAATTACAATGAGCAGTACTTC. Protein product: CASSVETGNYNEQYF. The rearrangement joins TRBV9 to TRBJ2-1, with 7 bases identical to TRBD1. The closer fit of TRBJ2-7 to the DNA end suggests the J call may be wrong. The CDR3 is 15 residues long. CDR1 and CDR2 (germline): SGDLS, YYNGEE.

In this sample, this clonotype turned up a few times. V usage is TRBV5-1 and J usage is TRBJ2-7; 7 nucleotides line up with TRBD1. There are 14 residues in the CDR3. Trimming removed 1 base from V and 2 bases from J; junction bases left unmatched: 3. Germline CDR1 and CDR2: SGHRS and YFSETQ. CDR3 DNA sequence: TGCGCCAGCAGCTTGTCAGGACAGGCCTACGAGCAGTACTTC. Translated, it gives CASSLSGQAYEQYF.

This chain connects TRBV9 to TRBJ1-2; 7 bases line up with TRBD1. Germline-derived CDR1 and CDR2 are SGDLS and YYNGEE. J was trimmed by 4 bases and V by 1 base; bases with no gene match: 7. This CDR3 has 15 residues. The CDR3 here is CASSVTGDLGYGYTF. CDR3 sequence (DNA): TGTGCCAGCAGCGTAACAGGGGATCTGGGCTATGGCTACACCTTC.

This CDR3 is CASSVRTGQYF. The CDR3 DNA follows: TGTGCCAGCAGTGTTAGGACAGGACAGTACTTC. The chain is built from TRBV2 and TRBJ2-4, with TRBD1 matching over 7 bases. The CDR3 is 11 residues long. CDR1 and CDR2 from the germline V gene are SNHLY and FYNNEI. The V segment lost 4 bases and the J segment 13 bases; nucleotides outside the gene matches: 4.

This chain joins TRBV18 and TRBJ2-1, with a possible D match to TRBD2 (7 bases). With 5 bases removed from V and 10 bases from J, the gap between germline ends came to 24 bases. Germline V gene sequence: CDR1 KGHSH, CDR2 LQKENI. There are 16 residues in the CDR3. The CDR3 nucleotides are TGTGCCAGCTCATACGAGGCAGGTTGCGGGGGCCACGAGCAGTTCTTC. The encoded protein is CASSYEAGCGGHEQFF.

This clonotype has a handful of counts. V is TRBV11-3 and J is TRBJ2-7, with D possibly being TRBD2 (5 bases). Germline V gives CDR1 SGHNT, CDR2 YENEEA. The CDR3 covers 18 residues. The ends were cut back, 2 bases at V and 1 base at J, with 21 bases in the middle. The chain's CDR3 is CASSLLAAWAADSYEQYF. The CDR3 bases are TGTGCCAGCAGCTTATTGGCGGCGTGGGCAGCGGATTCCTACGAGCAGTACTTC.

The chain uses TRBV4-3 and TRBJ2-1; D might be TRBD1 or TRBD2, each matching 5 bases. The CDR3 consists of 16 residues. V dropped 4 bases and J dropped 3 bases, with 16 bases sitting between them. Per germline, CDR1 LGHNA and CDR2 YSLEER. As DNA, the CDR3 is TGCGCCAGCAGCCCCTATTCCGGGGACGTCTACAATGAGCAGTTCTTC. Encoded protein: CASSPYSGDVYNEQFF.

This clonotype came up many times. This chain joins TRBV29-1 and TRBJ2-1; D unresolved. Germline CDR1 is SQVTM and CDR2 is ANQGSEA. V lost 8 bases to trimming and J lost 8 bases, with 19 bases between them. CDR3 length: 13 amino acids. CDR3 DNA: TGCAGCTCAGGTGAGGTGTCTGGATATGAGCAGTTCTTC. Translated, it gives CSSGEVSGYEQFF.

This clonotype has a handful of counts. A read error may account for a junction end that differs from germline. The chain's CDR3 is CASTLGLNNEQFF. The CDR3 region has the DNA TGTGCCAGCACCTTAGGACTAAACAATGAGCAGTTCTTC. The rearrangement uses TRBV7-2 and TRBJ2-1; D is perhaps TRBD2 (6 bases). The CDR3 is 13 residues long. Germline V lookup: CDR1 SGHTA, CDR2 FQGNSA.

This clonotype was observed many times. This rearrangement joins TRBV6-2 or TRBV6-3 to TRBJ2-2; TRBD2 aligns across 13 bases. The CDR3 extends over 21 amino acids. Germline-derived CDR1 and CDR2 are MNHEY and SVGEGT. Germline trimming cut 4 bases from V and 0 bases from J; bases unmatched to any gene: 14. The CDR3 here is CASSSDRLAGGPKPNTGELFF. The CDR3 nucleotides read TGTGCCAGCAGTTCCGACCGACTAGCGGGGGGCCCTAAACCGAACACCGGGGAGCTGTTTTTT.

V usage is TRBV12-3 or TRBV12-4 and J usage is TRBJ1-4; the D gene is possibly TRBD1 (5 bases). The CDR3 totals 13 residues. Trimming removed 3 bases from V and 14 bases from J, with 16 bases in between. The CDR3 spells CASSFTGLGDLFF. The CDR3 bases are TGTGCCAGCAGTTTCACAGGATTGGGGGATCTGTTTTTT.

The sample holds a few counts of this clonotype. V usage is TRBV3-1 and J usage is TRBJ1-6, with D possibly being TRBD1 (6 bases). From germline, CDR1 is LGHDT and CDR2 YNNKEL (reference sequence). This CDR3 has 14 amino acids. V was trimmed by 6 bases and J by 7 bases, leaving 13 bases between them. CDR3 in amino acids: CASRAGHQNSPLHF. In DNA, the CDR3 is TGTGCCAGCAGGGCGGGACACCAGAATTCACCCCTCCACTTT.

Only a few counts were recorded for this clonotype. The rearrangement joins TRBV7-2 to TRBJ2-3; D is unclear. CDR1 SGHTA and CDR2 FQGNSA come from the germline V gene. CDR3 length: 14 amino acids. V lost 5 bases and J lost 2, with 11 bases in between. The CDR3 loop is CASSPDPNTDTQYF. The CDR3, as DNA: TGTGCCAGCAGCCCCGACCCAAACACAGATACGCAGTATTTT.

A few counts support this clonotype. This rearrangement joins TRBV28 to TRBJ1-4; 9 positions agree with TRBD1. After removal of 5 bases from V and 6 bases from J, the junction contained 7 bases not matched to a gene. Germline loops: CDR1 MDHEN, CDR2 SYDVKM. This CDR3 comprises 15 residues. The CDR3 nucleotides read TGTGCCAGCAGTCCCAACGGACAGGGGTATGAAAAACTGTTTTTT. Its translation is CASSPNGQGYEKLFF.

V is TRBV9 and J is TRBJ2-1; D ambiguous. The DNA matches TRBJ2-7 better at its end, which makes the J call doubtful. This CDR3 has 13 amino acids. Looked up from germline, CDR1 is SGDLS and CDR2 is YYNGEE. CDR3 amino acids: CASSGSTNNEQYF. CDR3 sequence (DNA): TGTGCCAGCAGCGGAAGTACGAACAATGAGCAGTACTTC.

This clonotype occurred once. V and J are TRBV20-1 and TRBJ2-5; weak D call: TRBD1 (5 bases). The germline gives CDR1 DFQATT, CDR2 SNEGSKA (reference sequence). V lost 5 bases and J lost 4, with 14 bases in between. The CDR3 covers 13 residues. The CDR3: CSAYQGVIETQYF. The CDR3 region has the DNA TGCAGTGCTTACCAGGGTGTGATAGAGACCCAGTACTTC.

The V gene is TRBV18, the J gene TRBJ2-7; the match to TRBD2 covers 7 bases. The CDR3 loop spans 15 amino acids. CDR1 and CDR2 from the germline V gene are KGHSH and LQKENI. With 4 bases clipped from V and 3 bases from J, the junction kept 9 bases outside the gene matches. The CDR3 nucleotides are TGTGCCAGCTCACGGGAAACGGGGGGAGGCTACGAGCAGTACTTC. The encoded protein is CASSRETGGGYEQYF.